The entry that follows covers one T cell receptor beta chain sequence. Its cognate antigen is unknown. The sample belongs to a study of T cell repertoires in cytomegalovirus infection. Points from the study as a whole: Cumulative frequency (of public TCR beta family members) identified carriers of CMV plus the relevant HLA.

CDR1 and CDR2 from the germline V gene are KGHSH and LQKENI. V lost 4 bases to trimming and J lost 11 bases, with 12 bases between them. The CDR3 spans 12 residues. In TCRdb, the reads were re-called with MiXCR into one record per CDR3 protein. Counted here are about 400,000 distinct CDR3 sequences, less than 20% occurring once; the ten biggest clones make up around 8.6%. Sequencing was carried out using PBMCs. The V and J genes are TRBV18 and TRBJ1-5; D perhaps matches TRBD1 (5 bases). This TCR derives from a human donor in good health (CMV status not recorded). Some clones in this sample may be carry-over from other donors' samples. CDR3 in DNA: TGTGCCAGCTCACTACAGGAAGTGGCCCAGCATTTT. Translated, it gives CASSLQEVAQHF.